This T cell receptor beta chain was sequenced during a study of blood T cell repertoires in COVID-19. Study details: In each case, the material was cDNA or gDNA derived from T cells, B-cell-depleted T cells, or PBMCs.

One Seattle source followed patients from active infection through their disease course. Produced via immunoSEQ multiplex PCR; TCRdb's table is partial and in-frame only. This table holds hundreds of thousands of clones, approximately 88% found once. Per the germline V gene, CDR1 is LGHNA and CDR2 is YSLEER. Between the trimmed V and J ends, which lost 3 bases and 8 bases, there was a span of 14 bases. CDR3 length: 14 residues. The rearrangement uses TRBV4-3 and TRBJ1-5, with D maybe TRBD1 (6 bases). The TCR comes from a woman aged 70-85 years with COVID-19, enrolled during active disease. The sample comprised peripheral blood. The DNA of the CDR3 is TGCGCCAGCAGCCAGCAACAGGGTCGGGAGCCCCAGCATTTT. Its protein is CASSQQQGREPQHF.